A single sample is the source of the 27 T cell receptor beta chains below, sequenced in a study of shared clonotypes between healthy human individuals. Here immunoSEQ multiplex PCR was the method, and the copy in TCRdb shows in-frame clones only, minus some. The sample yields hundreds of thousands of clones, 95% to 96% seen once. The naive CD8 subset, CD45RO-negative cells positively selected for CCR7, excluded terminally differentiated effector memory CD45RA+ cells. Specimen: naive CD8+ T cells sorted from blood. The source is a woman aged 25 to 39 in good health.

This chain links TRBV28 with TRBJ2-5; D ambiguous. The V end was cut by 5 bases, the J end by 1 base, with 8 bases between. Germline V gives CDR1 MDHEN, CDR2 SYDVKM. There are 13 residues in the CDR3. This chain's CDR3 is CASSEAFQETQYF. As DNA, the CDR3 is TGTGCCAGCAGTGAGGCCTTCCAAGAGACCCAGTACTTC.

As concerns this clone: This specimen includes other DNA sequences encoding the same CDR3. This chain uses TRBV19 with TRBJ2-4; D might be TRBD2 (6 bases). From germline, CDR1 is LNHDA and CDR2 SQIVND (reference sequence). CDR3 length: 13 residues. The germline V and J ends were trimmed by 8 bases and 4 bases, with 12 bases remaining between them. As DNA, the CDR3 is TGTGCCAGTTCTAATGGAGGGAAAAACATTCAGTACTTC. This encodes CASSNGGKNIQYF.

The chain combines TRBV29-1 with TRBJ2-2; a weak D match, TRBD1 (5 bases). Germline CDR1 is SQVTM and CDR2 is ANQGSEA. V lost 4 bases to trimming and J lost 3 bases, with 9 bases between them. This CDR3 comprises 13 residues. CDR3 DNA: TGCAGCGTTGGAAGGGGATACACCGGGGAGCTGTTTTTT. Its protein is CSVGRGYTGELFF.

V and J are TRBV27 and TRBJ2-1; perhaps D is TRBD1 or TRBD2 (5 bases each). The germline V gene encodes CDR1 MNHEY and CDR2 SMNVEV (reference sequence). V lost 6 bases and J lost 5, with 14 bases in between. The CDR3 runs 14 residues. CDR3 DNA: TGTGCCAGCAGCGCCGGGACCCCCAACAATGAGCAGTTCTTC. Encoded protein: CASSAGTPNNEQFF.

To note about this clone: In the same sample, other DNA sequences code for this CDR3. The chain uses TRBV6-6 and TRBJ1-1; D call uncertain. CDR3 length equals 11 residues. V was trimmed by 7 bases and J by 2 bases, leaving 5 bases between them. Germline CDR1 reads MNHNY; CDR2 reads SVGAGI (reference sequence). DNA for the CDR3: TGTGCCAGCACCCTCAACACTGAAGCTTTCTTT. Translating gives CASTLNTEAFF.

CDR3 protein: CASSYSGKNYEQYF. The CDR3 DNA follows: TGTGCCAGCAGCTATAGCGGGAAGAACTACGAGCAGTACTTC. This chain joins TRBV13 and TRBJ2-7; TRBD2 aligns across 8 bases. With V trimmed by 4 bases and J by 3 bases, 5 bases remained unmatched. Germline-derived CDR1 and CDR2 are PRHDT and FYEKMQ (reference sequence). The CDR3 is 14 amino acids.

This clone was seen a single time. V is TRBV19 and J is TRBJ2-7; possible D gene TRBD2, 6 bases. CDR3 length: 13 residues. V was trimmed by 9 bases and J by 3 bases, leaving 15 bases between them. The germline V gene has CDR1 LNHDA and CDR2 SQIVND (reference sequence). CDR3 loop: CASAGGGVYEQYF. Here the CDR3 DNA reads TGTGCCAGCGCTGGAGGAGGGGTCTACGAGCAGTACTTC.

The genes are TRBV10-1 and TRBJ2-4, with D hard to call. V was clipped by 3 bases and J by 3 bases, with 9 bases between them. Germline assignment: CDR1 WNHNN and CDR2 SYGVQD (reference sequence). There are 14 residues in the CDR3. CDR3 in DNA: TGCGCCAGCAGTGAAGACATCCGCAAAAACATTCAGTACTTC. Encoded protein: CASSEDIRKNIQYF.

V is TRBV28 and J is TRBJ1-2; tentative D call: TRBD1 (5 bases). Germline CDR1 is MDHEN and CDR2 is SYDVKM. CDR3 length: 14 residues. The V gene lost 5 bases and the J gene lost 6 bases, with 16 bases spanning the gap. CDR3 nucleotides: TGTGCCAGCAGTGGGCCCGTAGGGGAGAATGGCTACACCTTC. Translation: CASSGPVGENGYTF.

The chain is built from TRBV27 and TRBJ2-2; D remains ambiguous. The germline gives CDR1 MNHEY, CDR2 SMNVEV (reference sequence). CDR3 length equals 17 residues. V was cut by 3 bases and J by 6 bases, with 20 bases left in between. The chain's CDR3 is CASSLVTRPPKPGELFF. The CDR3 DNA follows: TGTGCCAGCAGTTTGGTGACTCGTCCCCCGAAGCCCGGGGAGCTGTTTTTT.

Details on this clone: Other nucleotide sequences from this sample produce the same CDR3. The chain joins TRBV10-1 to TRBJ2-7; D ambiguous. With 0 bases removed from V and 1 base from J, the gap between germline ends came to 7 bases. Germline assignment: CDR1 WNHNN and CDR2 SYGVQD (reference sequence). The CDR3 is 14 amino acids. CDR3 amino acids: CASSESGESYEQYF. CDR3 in DNA: TGCGCCAGCAGTGAGTCTGGGGAATCCTACGAGCAGTACTTC.

The rearrangement joins TRBV5-6 to TRBJ1-5; 7 bases agree with TRBD1. The germline gives CDR1 SGHDT, CDR2 YYEEEE. The CDR3 is made up of 15 amino acids. The ends lost 2 bases at V and 6 bases at J; junction bases unmatched: 8. CDR3: CASSFWTGLSQPQHF. The CDR3 DNA is TGTGCCAGCAGCTTCTGGACAGGCCTTAGTCAGCCCCAGCATTTT. The full variable domain, rest sourced from reference TRBV5-6 and TRBJ1-5, is DAGVTQSPTHLIKTRGQQVTLRCSPKSGHDTVSWYQQALGQGPQFIFQYYEEEERQRGNFPDRFSGHQFPNYSSELNVNALLLGDSALYLCASSFWTGLSQPQHFGDGTRLSIL.

This sequence joins TRBV11-2 and TRBJ2-7; TRBD2 matches at 7 bases. This CDR3 comprises 14 residues. The germline V gene encodes CDR1 SGHAT and CDR2 FQNNGV. After removal of 1 base from V and 4 bases from J, the junction contained 4 bases not matched to a gene. CDR3 residues: CASSLAAGRYEQYF. The CDR3 bases are TGTGCCAGCAGCTTAGCAGCGGGACGGTACGAGCAGTACTTC. The full variable domain, in which reference TRBV11-2 and TRBJ2-7 provide the parts outside the CDR3, is EAGVAQSPRYKIIEKRQSVAFWCNPISGHATLYWYQQILGQGPKLLIQFQNNGVVDDSQLPKDRFSAERLKGVDSTLKIQPAKLEDSAVYLCASSLAAGRYEQYFGPGTRLTVT.

DNA of the CDR3: TGTGCCAGCAGCCAAGACCCTAGCGGGGGAAGCACAGATACGCAGTATTTT. It yields the protein CASSQDPSGGSTDTQYF. The V call is TRBV14, the J call TRBJ2-3, with TRBD2 matching 10 bases. The length of the CDR3 is 17 residues. The J segment lost 0 bases and the V segment lost 0 bases, leaving 3 bases of the junction unmatched. Germline CDR1 SGHDN, CDR2 FVKESK.

The CDR3 region has the DNA TGTGCCAGCAGTTTATCCTTCAGGTTCCAAAATGAGCAGTTCTTC. It is translated as CASSLSFRFQNEQFF. The V and J genes are TRBV28 and TRBJ2-1; D ambiguous. Between the trimmed V and J ends, which lost 1 base and 7 bases, there was a span of 14 bases. This CDR3 contains 15 residues. The germline V gene has CDR1 MDHEN and CDR2 SYDVKM.

The DNA of the CDR3 is TGTGCCAGCAGCTTGTTCGATGGGAACACTGAAGCTTTCTTT. This encodes CASSLFDGNTEAFF. The chain carries TRBV5-4 and TRBJ1-1; D is uncertain. The CDR3 contains 14 residues. Per germline, CDR1 SGHNT and CDR2 YYREEE (reference sequence). The V and J ends lost 1 base and 1 base respectively, with 8 bases between them.

This rearrangement joins TRBV19 to TRBJ2-2, with TRBD2 identical over 11 bases. The junction had 6 bases not matched to a gene; V was cut back by 0 bases and J by 6 bases. The CDR3 sequence is 17 residues long. Germline V lookup: CDR1 LNHDA, CDR2 SQIVND (reference sequence). The CDR3 region is CASSIEGLAGGPGELFF. DNA of the CDR3: TGTGCCAGTAGTATAGAAGGTCTAGCGGGAGGTCCCGGGGAGCTGTTTTTT.

The rearrangement joins TRBV6-5 to TRBJ2-7; 8 bases align to TRBD1. After removal of 2 bases from V and 2 bases from J, the junction contained 2 bases not matched to a gene. Germline-derived CDR1 and CDR2 are MNHEY and SVGAGI. The length of the CDR3 is 14 residues. This chain's CDR3 is CASSYGRGPYEQYF. The CDR3 bases are TGTGCCAGCAGTTACGGCAGGGGGCCCTACGAGCAGTACTTC.

The chain uses TRBV7-6 and TRBJ2-3; 14 nucleotides align to TRBD2. Germline trimming cut 5 bases from V and 4 bases from J; bases unmatched to any gene: 5. Germline CDR1 and CDR2: SGHVS and FNYEAQ. The CDR3 is 16 amino acids. The CDR3 coding sequence is TGTGCCAGCAGCAAGACTAGCGGGAGGGCCGCAGATACGCAGTATTTT. Translation: CASSKTSGRAADTQYF. The variable domain in full, completed from reference TRBV7-6 and TRBJ2-3, reads GAGVSQSPRYKVTKRGQDVALRCDPISGHVSLYWYRQALGQGPEFLTYFNYEAQQDKSGLPNDRFSAERPEGSISTLTIQRTEQRDSAMYRCASSKTSGRAADTQYFGPGTRLTVL.

This clone was picked up a small number of times. Additional DNA sequences in this sample encode the identical CDR3. The V and J genes are TRBV7-9 and TRBJ2-2; D call uncertain. V was shortened by 3 bases and J by 4 bases, with 6 bases between the two germline ends. From germline, CDR1 is SEHNR and CDR2 FQNEAQ (reference sequence). This CDR3 comprises 13 residues. CDR3 sequence: CASSLSLTGELFF. The CDR3 nucleotides read TGTGCCAGCAGCTTGAGCCTCACCGGGGAGCTGTTTTTT.

The gene calls are TRBV19 and TRBJ2-7; TRBD1 matches at 9 bases. This CDR3 contains 12 residues. The V gene's germline CDR1 is LNHDA and CDR2 SQIVND (reference sequence). V was pared by 5 bases and J by 5 bases, with 1 base of the junction left unmatched. Here the CDR3 reads CASSWTGDEQYF. DNA of the CDR3: TGTGCCAGTAGTTGGACAGGGGACGAGCAGTACTTC.

J is TRBJ2-3 and V is TRBV11-1; no firm D call. CDR1 and CDR2 (germline): SGHAT, FQDESV (reference sequence). Trimming shortened V by 3 bases and J by 4 bases, and 14 bases separated the two germline ends. The CDR3 is 15 residues long. CDR3 nucleotide sequence: TGTGCCAGCAGCTTGTCGGGTGGTTCTGCAGATACGCAGTATTTT. It yields the protein CASSLSGGSADTQYF.

This clone appeared once. The CDR3: CASSPRRLAGGDIYEQYF. CDR3 DNA: TGTGCCAGCAGCCCACGAAGACTAGCGGGAGGGGATATCTACGAGCAGTACTTC. The J gene is TRBJ2-7, the V gene TRBV5-6; 14 nucleotides line up with TRBD2. The CDR3 is 18 amino acids. The J segment lost 3 bases and the V segment lost 4 bases, leaving 12 bases of the junction unmatched. The germline V gene encodes CDR1 SGHDT and CDR2 YYEEEE.

The genes are TRBV15 and TRBJ2-2, with 8 nucleotides matching TRBD2. The V gene end was trimmed by 5 bases and the J gene end by 3 bases; junction bases not matched to a gene: 2. Germline V gives CDR1 LNHNV, CDR2 YYDKDF (reference sequence). The CDR3 contains 14 residues. The CDR3 here is CATSAAGDTGELFF. In DNA, the CDR3 is TGTGCCACCAGCGCAGCGGGAGACACCGGGGAGCTGTTTTTT.

CDR3 coding DNA: TGTGCCAGCAGCGTAGGAGGCAGGGTTGGGATAAATGAAAAACTGTTTTTT. Translated, it gives CASSVGGRVGINEKLFF. The chain joins TRBV9 to TRBJ1-4; perhaps TRBD1 as D (5 bases). Trimming left V 0 bases short and J 5 bases short, with 17 bases between. Germline V gene data show CDR1 as SGDLS and CDR2 as YYNGEE. The CDR3 runs 17 residues.

The chain joins TRBV7-8 to TRBJ2-7; 10 bases match TRBD2. Germline CDR1 SGHVS, CDR2 FQNEAQ. The CDR3 consists of 16 residues. J lost 2 bases, V lost 1 base, and 5 bases had no gene match. The CDR3 DNA reads TGTGCCAGCAGCTTAGTAGGACTAGCGGACGCCTACGAGCAGTACTTC. As protein: CASSLVGLADAYEQYF. Using reference TRBV7-8 and TRBJ2-7 for the parts outside the CDR3, the full variable domain is GAGVSQSPRYKVAKRGQDVALRCDPISGHVSLFWYQQALGQGPEFLTYFQNEAQLDKSGLPSDRFFAERPEGSVSTLKIQRTQQEDSAVYLCASSLVGLADAYEQYFGPGTRLTVT.

This clone was seen once. The chain has TRBV10-2 and TRBJ2-7, with D perhaps matching TRBD1 (5 bases). Germline V gives CDR1 WSHSY, CDR2 SAAADI. Trimming took 3 bases from V and 5 from J, leaving 11 bases between them. The length of the CDR3 is 13 residues. The CDR3 nucleotides are TGCGCCAGCAGTGACGCCAGGGCCCACGAGCAGTACTTC. Translated, it gives CASSDARAHEQYF.